This TCR beta chain was identified in a study of OX40 agonist ivuxolimab in advanced cancers. The study's findings and limits: Not determined was the antigen specificity of the expanded peripheral T cells.

Germline CDR1 SGHTA, CDR2 FQGNSA. V lost 4 bases and J lost 4; bases outside the gene matches: 3. CDR3 length equals 15 residues. Here immunoSEQ multiplex PCR was the method, and the copy in TCRdb shows in-frame clones only, minus some. This sample yields 14,000 to 15,000 clones, of which almost 80% are seen a single time; roughly 30% belongs to the top ten. This clone was recorded only once. Its specificity is unknown. The receptor's source is an adult with an advanced solid tumor such as melanoma, head and neck, liver or kidney cancer. V is TRBV7-2 and J is TRBJ2-1; 11 bases agree with TRBD2. The specimen was CD4+ or CD8+ T cells sorted from blood, collected in a trial of the OX40 agonist ivuxolimab. Written as DNA, the CDR3 is TGTGCCAGCAGCTACCTAGCGGGGGGATACAATGAGCAGTTCTTC. It codes for CASSYLAGGYNEQFF.